The clone carrying this T cell receptor beta chain was detected only once. This specimen belongs to a study of blood T cell repertoires in COVID-19. On the study more broadly: T cells, B-cell-depleted T cells, or PBMCs provided the cDNA or gDNA that served as material.

Residents of 24 US areas, aged roughly 18 to 90 years, made up the participants. Donors were grouped by their self-reported clinical history. CDR1 and CDR2 from the germline V gene are MDHEN and SYDVKM. V was cut by 6 bases and J by 0 bases, with 15 bases left in between. The CDR3 totals 16 residues. How the authors handled the data: Counts of nucleated cells, estimated from reference gene primer amplification, were obtained. Here immunoSEQ multiplex PCR was the method, and the copy in TCRdb shows in-frame clones only, minus some. V, J and clone size reflect that table, while D and trimming were determined from the DNA. The sample has 350,000 to 550,000 clones; nearly 90% are singletons.

The chain has TRBV28 and TRBJ2-1; D might be TRBD2 (5 bases). Sequencing used PBMCs or T cells enriched from blood (not recorded which). This sequence originates from a woman aged 18-29 years with acute COVID-19. CDR3 region: CASSSPADSSYNEQFF. The CDR3 DNA sequence: TGTGCCAGCAGCTCCCCAGCGGATAGCTCCTACAATGAGCAGTTCTTC. The variable domain in full, with the rest retrieved from reference TRBV28 and TRBJ2-1, is DVKVTQSSRYLVKRTGEKVFLECVQDMDHENMFWYRQDPGLGLRLIYFSYDVKMKEKGDIPEGYSVSREKKERFSLILESASTNQTSMYLCASSSPADSSYNEQFFGPGTRLTVL.